Each of the 10 T cell receptor beta chains below was sequenced from the same sample in a study of OX40 agonist ivuxolimab in advanced cancers. Libraries were prepared by immunoSEQ multiplex PCR; TCRdb keeps only in-frame clonotypes and omits some of them. This table holds roughly 110,000 clones, around 93% found once. The material sequenced was CD4+ or CD8+ T cells sorted from blood, taken in a trial of the OX40 agonist ivuxolimab. The receptor set was obtained from an adult with an advanced solid tumor such as melanoma, head and neck, liver or kidney cancer.

The chain couples TRBV28 to TRBJ1-2; TRBD1 matches 10 bases. Germline V gene data show CDR1 as MDHEN and CDR2 as SYDVKM. V shed 6 bases and J 4 bases; nucleotides not matched to a gene: 5. This CDR3 is built from 14 residues. As DNA, the CDR3 is TGTGCCAGCAGGCCCGGGACAGGGGTCTATGGCTACACCTTC. Translation: CASRPGTGVYGYTF.

The chain has TRBV10-3 and TRBJ1-4, with TRBD1 as a possible D gene (5 bases). The CDR3 covers 15 residues. The V gene's germline CDR1 is ENHRY and CDR2 SYGVKD. V gave up 2 bases and J gave up 3 bases, with 10 bases separating them. In DNA form, the CDR3 reads TGTGCCATCAGTGAGCCGGCAGGGCCTAATGAAAAACTGTTTTTT. Its protein is CAISEPAGPNEKLFF.

This clone has a handful of counts. The chain employs TRBV30 and TRBJ1-2; unclear D gene. The CDR3 contains 13 residues. Deletions cut 4 bases from V and 3 bases from J, with 12 bases between. CDR1 is GTSNPN and CDR2 is SVGIG in the germline V gene (reference sequence). CDR3 protein: CAWNHNADYGYTF. The CDR3 bases are TGTGCCTGGAATCACAATGCGGACTATGGCTACACCTTC. The complete variable domain, with remaining parts taken from reference TRBV30 and TRBJ1-2, reads SQTIHQWPATLVQPVGSPLSLECTVEGTSNPNLYWYRQAAGRGLQLLFYSVGIGQISSEVPQNLSASRPQDRQFILSSKKLLLSDSGFYLCAWNHNADYGYTFGSGTRLTVV.

CDR3 protein: CASSLGGAGSEQFF. CDR3 DNA sequence: TGTGCCAGCAGTCTGGGTGGGGCCGGCAGTGAGCAGTTCTTC. The rearrangement uses TRBV28 and TRBJ2-1, with a weak D call TRBD1 (5 bases). Germline V gene lookup returns CDR1 MDHEN and CDR2 SYDVKM. The CDR3 contains 14 residues. Trimming took off 5 bases at V and 9 bases at J, with 17 bases between the two ends. The full variable domain, rest sourced from reference TRBV28 and TRBJ2-1, is DVKVTQSSRYLVKRTGEKVFLECVQDMDHENMFWYRQDPGLGLRLIYFSYDVKMKEKGDIPEGYSVSREKKERFSLILESASTNQTSMYLCASSLGGAGSEQFFGPGTRLTVL.

Only one count was recorded for this clone. The chain joins TRBV18 to TRBJ1-2, with TRBD1 matching over 7 bases. CDR1 is KGHSH, CDR2 LQKENI, per germline. This CDR3 is built from 14 residues. Unmatched junction bases numbered 12, after V lost 6 bases and J lost 8 bases. CDR3 amino acids: CASSTSTGVEGYTF. The CDR3 nucleotides are TGTGCCAGCTCGACTAGTACAGGGGTTGAGGGCTACACCTTC.

This sequence joins TRBV10-3 and TRBJ2-3; tentative D call: TRBD2 (6 bases). Per germline, CDR1 ENHRY and CDR2 SYGVKD. V was trimmed by 3 bases and J by 11 bases, leaving 18 bases between them. This CDR3 is 14 amino acids long. The CDR3 DNA follows: TGTGCCATCAGTGATAGGGACTCACAAAGGGAGCAGTATTTT. This sequence encodes CAISDRDSQREQYF.

The rearrangement uses TRBV5-8 and TRBJ1-5; 8 bases map to TRBD1. J was trimmed by 4 bases and V by 0 bases; bases with no gene match: 9. Germline-derived CDR1 and CDR2 are SGHTS and YDEGEE. This CDR3 contains 17 residues. For the CDR3, the DNA is TGTGCCAGCAGCTTGGTGGGGGGGACAGGCCAGAATCAGCCCCAGCATTTT. This translates into CASSLVGGTGQNQPQHF.

V and J are TRBV18 and TRBJ2-5, with D maybe TRBD2 (5 bases). Germline CDR1 KGHSH, CDR2 LQKENI. The CDR3 spans 13 residues. V was pared by 3 bases and J by 7 bases, with 12 bases between. The CDR3 loop is CASSPPVRVTQYF. The CDR3 bases are TGTGCCAGCTCACCTCCCGTGAGGGTGACCCAGTACTTC.

This chain links TRBV19 with TRBJ2-6, with D possibly matching TRBD2 (5 bases). V was cut by 1 base and J by 0 bases, with 7 bases left in between. The CDR3 spans 16 residues. Germline V gives CDR1 LNHDA, CDR2 SQIVND (reference sequence). This CDR3 is CASSIVRASGANVLTF. The CDR3 nucleotides are TGTGCCAGTAGTATAGTGAGGGCCTCTGGGGCCAACGTCCTGACTTTC.

The J gene is TRBJ2-1, the V gene TRBV7-9; D possibly corresponds to TRBD1 (5 bases). CDR1 is SEHNR, CDR2 FQNEAQ, per germline (reference sequence). Trimming cost V 3 bases and J 6 bases, with 6 bases left between them. This CDR3 spans 12 amino acids. The CDR3 sequence: CASSFQGNEQFF. For the CDR3, the DNA is TGTGCCAGCAGCTTCCAGGGCAATGAGCAGTTCTTC.